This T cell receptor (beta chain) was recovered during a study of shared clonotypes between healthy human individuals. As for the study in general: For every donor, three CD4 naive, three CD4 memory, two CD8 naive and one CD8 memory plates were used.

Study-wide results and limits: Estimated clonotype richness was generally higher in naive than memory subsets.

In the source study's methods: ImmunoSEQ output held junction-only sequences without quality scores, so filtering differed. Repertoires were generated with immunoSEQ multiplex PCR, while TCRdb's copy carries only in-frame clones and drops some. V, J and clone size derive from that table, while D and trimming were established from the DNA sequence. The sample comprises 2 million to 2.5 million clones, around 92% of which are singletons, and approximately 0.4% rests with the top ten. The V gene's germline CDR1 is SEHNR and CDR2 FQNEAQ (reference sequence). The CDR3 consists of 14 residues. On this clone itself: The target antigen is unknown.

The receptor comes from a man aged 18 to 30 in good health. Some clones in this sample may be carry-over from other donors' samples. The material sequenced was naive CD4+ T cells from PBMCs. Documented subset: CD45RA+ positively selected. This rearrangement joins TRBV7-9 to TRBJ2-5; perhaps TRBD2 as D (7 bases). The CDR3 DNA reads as TGTGCGAGTGCCCGCCGGGGGGCGTGGGAGACCCAGTACTTC. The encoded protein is CASARRGAWETQYF.